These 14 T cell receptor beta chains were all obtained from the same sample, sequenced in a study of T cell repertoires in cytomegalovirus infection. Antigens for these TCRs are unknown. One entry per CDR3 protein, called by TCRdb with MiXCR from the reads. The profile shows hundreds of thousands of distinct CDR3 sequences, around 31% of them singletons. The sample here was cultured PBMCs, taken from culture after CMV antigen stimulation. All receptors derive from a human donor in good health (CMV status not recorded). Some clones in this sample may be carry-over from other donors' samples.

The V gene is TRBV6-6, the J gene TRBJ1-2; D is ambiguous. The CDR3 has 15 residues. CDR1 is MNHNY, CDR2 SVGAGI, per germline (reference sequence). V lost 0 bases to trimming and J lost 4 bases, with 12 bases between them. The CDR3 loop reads CASSYSIRPTYGYTF. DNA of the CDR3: TGTGCCAGCAGTTACTCGATCCGCCCCACCTATGGCTACACCTTC.

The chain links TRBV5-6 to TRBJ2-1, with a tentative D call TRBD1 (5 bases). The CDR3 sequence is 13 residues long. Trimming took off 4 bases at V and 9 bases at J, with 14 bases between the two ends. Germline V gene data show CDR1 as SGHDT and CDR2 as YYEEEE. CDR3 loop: CASSTNRLGEQFF. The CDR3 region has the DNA TGTGCCAGCAGCACTAACAGGTTGGGTGAGCAGTTCTTC.

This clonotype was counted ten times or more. CDR3 DNA: TGTGCCAGCAGCTTACGCAGCGGGGGGGCAGAGACCCAGTACTTC. This translates into CASSLRSGGAETQYF. The chain is built from TRBV7-2 and TRBJ2-5; 10 nucleotides agree with TRBD2. The V gene end was trimmed by 2 bases and the J gene end by 4 bases; junction bases not matched to a gene: 4. CDR3 length: 15 amino acids. Germline V gene data show CDR1 as SGHTA and CDR2 as FQGNSA.

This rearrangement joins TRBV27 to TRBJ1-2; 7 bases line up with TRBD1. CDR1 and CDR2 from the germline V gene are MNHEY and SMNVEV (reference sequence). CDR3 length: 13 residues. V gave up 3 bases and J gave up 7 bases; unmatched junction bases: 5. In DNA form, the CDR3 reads TGTGCCAGCAGTTTGCGCAGGGGGTTTGGCTACACCTTC. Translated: CASSLRRGFGYTF.

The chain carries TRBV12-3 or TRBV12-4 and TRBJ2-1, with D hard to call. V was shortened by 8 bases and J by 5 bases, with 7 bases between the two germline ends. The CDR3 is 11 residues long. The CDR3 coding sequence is TGTGCCAGCGGGGTCAACAATGAGCAGTTCTTC. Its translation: CASGVNNEQFF.

CDR3 coding DNA: TGCGCCAGCCCCCGGGGGCAGGGGGTGTGCAATGAGCAGTTCTTC. The encoded protein is CASPRGQGVCNEQFF. The chain is built from TRBV23-1 and TRBJ2-1; D may be TRBD1 (7 bases). TRBV23-1 is assigned to the ORF class and has an uncertain function. The length of the CDR3 is 15 residues. V was clipped by 8 bases and J by 6 bases, with 20 bases between them.

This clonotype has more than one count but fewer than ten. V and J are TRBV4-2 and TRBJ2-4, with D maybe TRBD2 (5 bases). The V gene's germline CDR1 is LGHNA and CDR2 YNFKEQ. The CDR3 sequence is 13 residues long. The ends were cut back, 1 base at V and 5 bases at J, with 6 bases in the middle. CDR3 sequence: CASSQGTQNIQYF. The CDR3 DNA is TGTGCCAGCAGCCAAGGGACTCAAAACATTCAGTACTTC.

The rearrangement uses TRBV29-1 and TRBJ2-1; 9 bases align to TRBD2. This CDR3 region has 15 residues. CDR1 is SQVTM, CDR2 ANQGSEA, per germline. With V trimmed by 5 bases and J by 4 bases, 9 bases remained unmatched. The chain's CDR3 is CSVPQTSGYYNEQFF. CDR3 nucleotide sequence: TGCAGCGTTCCCCAGACTAGCGGCTATTACAATGAGCAGTTCTTC.

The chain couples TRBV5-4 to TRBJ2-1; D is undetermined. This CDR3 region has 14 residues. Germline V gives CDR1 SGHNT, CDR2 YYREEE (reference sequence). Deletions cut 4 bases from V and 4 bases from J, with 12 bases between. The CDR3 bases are TGTGCCAGCAGCCCGTTTCGGGCGTACAATGAGCAGTTCTTC. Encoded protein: CASSPFRAYNEQFF.

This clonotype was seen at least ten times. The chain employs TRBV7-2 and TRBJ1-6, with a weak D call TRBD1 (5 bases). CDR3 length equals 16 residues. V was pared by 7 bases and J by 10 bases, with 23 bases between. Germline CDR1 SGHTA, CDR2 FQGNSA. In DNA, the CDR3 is TGTGCCAGCACCCTTAGGTACGGAGGGACTGGATCACCCCTCCACTTT. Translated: CASTLRYGGTGSPLHF.

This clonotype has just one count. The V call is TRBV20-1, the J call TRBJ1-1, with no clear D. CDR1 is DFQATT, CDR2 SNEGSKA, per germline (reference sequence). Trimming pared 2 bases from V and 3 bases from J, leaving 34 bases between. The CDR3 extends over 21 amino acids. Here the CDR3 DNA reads TGCAGTGCTAGAATAGCGGACGGACCTAACCAAAGGACCTGGCGGGACACTGAAGCTTTCTTT. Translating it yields CSARIADGPNQRTWRDTEAFF.

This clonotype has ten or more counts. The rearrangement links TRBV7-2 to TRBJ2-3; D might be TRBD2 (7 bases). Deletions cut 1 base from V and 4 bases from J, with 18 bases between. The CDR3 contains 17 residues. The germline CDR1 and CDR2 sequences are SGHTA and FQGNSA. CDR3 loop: CASSLDRGGVSADTQYF. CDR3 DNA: TGTGCCAGCAGCTTAGATAGGGGGGGAGTCAGTGCAGATACGCAGTATTTT. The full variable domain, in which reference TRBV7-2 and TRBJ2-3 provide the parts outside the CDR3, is GAGVSQSPSNKVTEKGKDVELRCDPISGHTALYWYRQSLGQGLEFLIYFQGNSAPDKSGLPSDRFSAERTGGSVSTLTIQRTQQEDSAVYLCASSLDRGGVSADTQYFGPGTRLTVL.

This chain's CDR3 is CASSYGYLSIDSGNTIYF. For the CDR3, the DNA is TGTGCCAGCAGTTACGGTTATTTGTCAATAGACTCTGGAAACACCATATATTTT. The chain carries TRBV6-5 and TRBJ1-3; D is unresolved. V shed 2 bases and J shed 0 bases, with 17 bases lying between them. The CDR3 has 18 residues. Germline V lookup: CDR1 MNHEY, CDR2 SVGAGI.

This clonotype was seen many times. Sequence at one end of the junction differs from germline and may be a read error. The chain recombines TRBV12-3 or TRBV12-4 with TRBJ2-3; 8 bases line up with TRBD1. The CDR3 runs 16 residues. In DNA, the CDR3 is TGTGCCAGCAGTGTAGCCGGGACAGGAGACACAGATACGCAGTATTTT. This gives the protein CASSVAGTGDTDTQYF.